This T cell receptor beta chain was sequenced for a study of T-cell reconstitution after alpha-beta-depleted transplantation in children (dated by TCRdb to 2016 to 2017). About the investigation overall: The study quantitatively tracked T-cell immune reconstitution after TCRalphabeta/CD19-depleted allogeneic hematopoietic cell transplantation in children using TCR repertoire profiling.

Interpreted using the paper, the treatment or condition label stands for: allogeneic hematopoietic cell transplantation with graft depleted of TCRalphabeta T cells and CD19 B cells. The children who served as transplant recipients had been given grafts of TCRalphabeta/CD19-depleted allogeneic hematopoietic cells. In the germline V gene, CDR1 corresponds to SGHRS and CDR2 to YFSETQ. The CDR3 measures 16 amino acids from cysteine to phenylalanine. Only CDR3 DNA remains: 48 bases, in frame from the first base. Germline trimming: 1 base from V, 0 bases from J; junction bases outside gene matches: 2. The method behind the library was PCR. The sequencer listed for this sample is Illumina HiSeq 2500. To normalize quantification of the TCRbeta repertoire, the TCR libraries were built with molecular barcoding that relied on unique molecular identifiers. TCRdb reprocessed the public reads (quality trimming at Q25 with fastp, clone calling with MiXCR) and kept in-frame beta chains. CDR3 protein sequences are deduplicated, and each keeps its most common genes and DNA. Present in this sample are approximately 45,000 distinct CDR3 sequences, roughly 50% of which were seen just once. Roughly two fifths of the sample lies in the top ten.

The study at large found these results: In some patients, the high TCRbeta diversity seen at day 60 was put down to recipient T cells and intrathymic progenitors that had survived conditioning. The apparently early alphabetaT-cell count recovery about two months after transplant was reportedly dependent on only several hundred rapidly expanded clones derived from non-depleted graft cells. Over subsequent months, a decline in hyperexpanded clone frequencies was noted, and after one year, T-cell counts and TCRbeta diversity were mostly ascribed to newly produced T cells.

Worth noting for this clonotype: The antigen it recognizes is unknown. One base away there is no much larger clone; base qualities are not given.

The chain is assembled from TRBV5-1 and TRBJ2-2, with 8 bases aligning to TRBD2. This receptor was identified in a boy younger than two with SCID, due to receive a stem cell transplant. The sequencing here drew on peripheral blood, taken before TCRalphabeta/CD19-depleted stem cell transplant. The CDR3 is CASSLLSGANTGELFF. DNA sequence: TGCGCCAGCAGCTTGCTTAGCGGGGCGAACACCGGGGAGCTGTTTTTT. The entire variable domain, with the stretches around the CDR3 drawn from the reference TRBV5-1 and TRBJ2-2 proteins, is KAGVTQTPRYLIKTRGQQVTLSCSPISGHRSVSWYQQTPGQGLQFLFEYFSETQRNKGNFPGRFSGRQFSNSRSEMNVSTLELGDSALYLCASSLLSGANTGELFFGEGSRLTVL.